This entry lists 8 T cell receptor beta chains sequenced from one sample in a study of T cells in Graves' hyperthyroidism and ophthalmopathy. RNA transcripts provided the source from which TCR beta CDR3 regions were amplified. HTBI primers were used for first-round RT-PCR of the TCR CDR3. TCRdb analysed the multiplex PCR reads with MiXCR anew, one entry per CDR3 protein. The table shows a few hundred thousand distinct CDR3 sequences, with around 16% occurring only once. The sequenced sample was blood. The source of these receptors is a woman aged 25-40 years with Graves' ophthalmopathy.

Written as DNA, the CDR3 is TGTGCCTCCGCACGAGGCCCCGCGAACACCGGGGAGCTGTTTTTT. The encoded protein is CASARGPANTGELFF. This chain uses TRBV30 with TRBJ2-2, with D hard to call. Germline V gene sequence: CDR1 GTSNPN, CDR2 SVGIG (reference sequence). The CDR3 runs to 15 residues. Trimming took off 7 bases at V and 0 bases at J, with 15 bases between the two ends. Full variable domain (missing parts from reference TRBV30 and TRBJ2-2): SQTIHQWPATLVQPVGSPLSLECTVEGTSNPNLYWYRQAAGRGLQLLFYSVGIGQISSEVPQNLSASRPQDRQFILSSKKLLLSDSGFYLCASARGPANTGELFFGEGSRLTVL.

This clonotype was observed at least ten times. This rearrangement joins TRBV2 to TRBJ2-7; D is undetermined. Per the germline V gene, CDR1 is SNHLY and CDR2 is FYNNEI. The ends were cut back, 2 bases at V and 2 bases at J, with 10 bases in the middle. The CDR3 has 14 residues. The CDR3 bases are TGTGCCAGCAGTGAACTAGGTGGGACCTACGAGCAGTACTTC. Translation gives CASSELGGTYEQYF.

The chain is built from TRBV7-2 and TRBJ2-1, with a weak D call TRBD1 (7 bases). Trimming left V 2 bases short and J 5 bases short, with 13 bases between. This CDR3 contains 15 residues. CDR1 is SGHTA, CDR2 FQGNSA, per germline. The CDR3 here is CASSLLAGQHNEQFF. CDR3 sequence (DNA): TGTGCCAGCAGCTTATTGGCGGGACAGCACAATGAGCAGTTCTTC.

This clonotype was seen ten or more times. The rearrangement uses TRBV28 and TRBJ1-2; D is undetermined. The CDR3 loop spans 13 amino acids. Trimming removed 6 bases from V and 6 bases from J, with 14 bases in between. The germline gives CDR1 MDHEN, CDR2 SYDVKM. The CDR3 nucleotides read TGTGCCAGCAGACCCGGCGGGTACGATGGCTACACCTTC. This encodes CASRPGGYDGYTF.

This clonotype was recorded a few times. V and J are TRBV24-1 and TRBJ1-5; D may be TRBD1 (5 bases). CDR3 length: 16 residues. Germline V gives CDR1 KGHDR, CDR2 SFDVKD. V was trimmed by 2 bases and J by 3 bases, leaving 13 bases between them. The CDR3 DNA follows: TGTGCCACCAGTGATTCCCGGGCAGGGAACAATCAGCCCCAGCATTTT. As protein: CATSDSRAGNNQPQHF.

This clonotype was recorded at least ten times. The V and J genes are TRBV4-1 and TRBJ2-7; 11 bases line up with TRBD2. This CDR3 comprises 15 residues. Germline V gene sequence: CDR1 MGHRA, CDR2 YSYEKL. The J segment lost 4 bases and the V segment lost 8 bases, leaving 10 bases of the junction unmatched. The CDR3, as DNA: TGCGCCAGCGCTCCGAAACTAGCGGGAGTGTACGAGCAGTACTTC. Protein sequence: CASAPKLAGVYEQYF.

The chain is built from TRBV6-5 and TRBJ2-1, with 7 bases matching TRBD2. This CDR3 is 16 amino acids long. Germline values: CDR1 MNHEY, CDR2 SVGAGI. V was clipped by 2 bases and J by 2 bases; unmatched bases: 6. The CDR3 nucleotides are TGTGCCAGCAGTTACCGGCGAGCGGGAACCTACAATGAGCAGTTCTTC. This gives the protein CASSYRRAGTYNEQFF.

The chain joins TRBV2 to TRBJ1-2, with a tentative D call TRBD1 (5 bases). Germline lookup yields CDR1 SNHLY and CDR2 FYNNEI. The CDR3 spans 14 residues. V lost 5 bases, J lost 4 bases, and 14 bases lay in between. The CDR3 reads CASSFVGESYGYTF. The CDR3 DNA sequence: TGTGCCAGCAGTTTTGTGGGGGAGAGCTATGGCTACACCTTC.